A selection of T cell receptor beta chains follows, all from one sample in a study of cytomegalovirus exposure and HLA in healthy donors. Measured with immunoSEQ multiplex PCR; TCRdb has only the in-frame clones, and not every one. The sample includes some 85,000 clones, roughly 95% of them seen just once. The specimen sequenced was PBMCs. The receptors shown here come from a woman between 18 and 29 years old in good health and CMV-seronegative. Both conserved end residues are part of each CDR3. Fields, in order: V gene, CDR3 protein.

TRBV27,CASRSPFGRTVGGGYEQYF
TRBV30,CAWRFPRTGMYGYTF
TRBV5-4,CASSREAGVNEQFF
TRBV5-1,CASSWAGTGGQETQYF
TRBV15,CATSRDPGAGNTIYF
TRBV18,CASSPVGGSQETQYF
TRBV28,CASRDSLSYEQYF
TRBV7-9,CASSLDGQGHQPQHF
TRBV4-1,CASSQDQVEQYF
TRBV25-1,CASSGWTGGPLRQYF
TRBV5-1,CASSLEFQGSTEAFF
TRBV14,CASSQDWGETSGSHEQFF
TRBV28,CASSESGGVETQYF
TRBV30,CAWSVEGYGYTF
TRBV25-1,CASSETSLTDTQYF
TRBV16,CASSQLSTSTDTQYF
TRBV6-1,CASSDGGLYEQYF
TRBV19,CASSIDRGLNEQFF
TRBV28,CASSFPIGRVNNNEQFF
TRBV13,CASSFLRENSPLHF
TRBV5-5,CASSSSGQGAGSPLHF
TRBV29-1,CSAEVSGGYGYTF
TRBV18,CASSLQGSREQFF
TRBV21-1,CASSKEEEEGGMNTEAFF
TRBV5-1,CASSPQQSSYNEQFF
TRBV9,CASSVGGGGTTYEQYF
TRBV5-1,CASSSPSGRGDYNEQFF
TRBV9,CASSGQVQSYGYTF
TRBV7-2,CASSFNRAYEQYF
TRBV11-3,CASSLDQGGSASSGELFF
TRBV6-5,CASSYGSGTRGYEQYF